Listed below are T cell receptor beta chains from one sample, sequenced in a study of T-cell memory formation after mild COVID-19. In TCRdb, the 5' RACE reads were re-called with MiXCR into one record per CDR3 protein. The data contain about 470,000 distinct CDR3 sequences, about 20% of them singletons. Sequencing used PBMCs or a T cell subset sorted from them (not recorded which). All receptors derive from an adult woman who had mild COVID-19 (a few samples of this study predate the infection). Cell type and time point are not known. Both conserved end residues are part of each CDR3. Fields, in order: D gene, clone size, V gene, J gene, CDR3 DNA, CDR3 protein. The D gene is left open where the match is weak. Size tells how often a clone was seen (once, few, many) or the class of an expanded clone, and some rows leave it out.

>.|.|TRBV7-2|TRBJ2-4
TGTGCCAGCAGCACCAATGCGGTTACGTCGAGCGGCATTCAGTACTTC
CASSTNAVTSSGIQYF
>TRBD1|few|TRBV5-1|TRBJ1-2
TGCGCCAGCAGCTCACGGACAGGGGGCGACTATGGCTACACCTTC
CASSSRTGGDYGYTF
>.|.|TRBV7-6|TRBJ2-7
TGTGCCAGCAGCTTAGATGGAGGTTCACCCTTAAGGGAGCAGTACTTC
CASSLDGGSPLREQYF
>TRBD1|few|TRBV9|TRBJ2-5
TGTGCCAGCAGCGTAGAGGGGACAGCCGAGACCCAGTACTTC
CASSVEGTAETQYF
>.|many|TRBV24-1|TRBJ2-1
TGTGCCACCCTATACAATGAGCAGTTCTTC
CATLYNEQFF
>TRBD1|.|TRBV12-3/TRBV12-4|TRBJ1-1
TGTGCCAGCAGGGATGAGGGCAGGGGGCGGACTGAAGCTTTCTTT
CASRDEGRGRTEAFF
>TRBD1|few|TRBV7-2|TRBJ1-2
TGTGCCAGCAGCCCGGGGACAGGGATTGGCTACACCTTC
CASSPGTGIGYTF
>.|.|TRBV27|TRBJ2-3
TGTGCCACCATTGAGCCGGTAGGGCGCACAGATACGCAGTATTTT
CATIEPVGRTDTQYF
>TRBD2|few|TRBV7-2|TRBJ2-7
TGTGCCAGCAGCTTAGTAACTAGCGGTGCCTACGAGCAGTACTTC
CASSLVTSGAYEQYF
>TRBD2|.|TRBV5-1|TRBJ2-1
TGCGCCAGCAGCTTGGTGCCTAGCGGGGGGGCCTGGCCTTCCTACAATGAGCAGTTCTTC
CASSLVPSGGAWPSYNEQFF
>TRBD2|.|TRBV12-3/TRBV12-4|TRBJ2-1
TGTGCCAGCACCCGAGCGGGAGTAGGGTACAATGAGCAGTTCTTC
CASTRAGVGYNEQFF
>TRBD2|.|TRBV3-1|TRBJ2-7
TGTGCCAGCAGCCATGGGACTAGCGGTTCCTACGAGCAGTACTTC
CASSHGTSGSYEQYF
>TRBD1|.|TRBV20-1|TRBJ2-7
TGCAGTGCGCCTCAGGGGGCTGGATCGACCTACGAGCAGTACTTC
CSAPQGAGSTYEQYF
>.|few|TRBV7-3|TRBJ2-1
TGTGCCAGCAGCTTAACCCCGATAAGCGATGAGCAGTTCTTC
CASSLTPISDEQFF
>TRBD1|few|TRBV5-6|TRBJ2-5
TGTGCCAGCAGGGGACAGGGTTGGGAGACCCAGTACTTC
CASRGQGWETQYF
>TRBD1|.|TRBV30|TRBJ2-4
TGTGCTTGTGGGGACAGGATGAAAAACATTCAGTACTTC
CACGDRMKNIQYF
>.|many|TRBV12-3/TRBV12-4|TRBJ2-3
TGTGCCAGCGGGAAGGTGGATACGCAGTATTTT
CASGKVDTQYF
>.|few|TRBV7-9|TRBJ2-5
TGTGCCAGCAGCCCGGCGGAGACAGCAATGGAGACCCAGTACTTC
CASSPAETAMETQYF
>.|.|TRBV29-1|TRBJ1-4
TGCAGCGTTGGTGTGGGGGAACTGTTTTTT
CSVGVGELFF
>.|few|TRBV20-1|TRBJ1-1
TGCAGTGCTAGAGAAAGAGGAGTAGGCGGGAGGGAAGCTTTCTTT
CSARERGVGGREAFF
>.|many|TRBV12-3/TRBV12-4|TRBJ1-1
TGTGCCAGCAGTTTAGCCGGCGGTATGAACACTGAAGCTTTCTTT
CASSLAGGMNTEAFF
>.|many|TRBV20-1|TRBJ2-1
TGCAGTGCTAGAATGAGCGCCTTCGGACATGAGCAGTTCTTC
CSARMSAFGHEQFF
>.|.|TRBV7-9|TRBJ1-1
TGTGCCAGCAGGGGTTTGGGTTTGGCTGAAGCTTTCTTT
CASRGLGLAEAFF
>.|.|TRBV19|TRBJ2-5
TGTGCCAGTAGAGGGGAAGAGACCCAGTACTTC
CASRGEETQYF
>.|.|TRBV7-6|TRBJ1-5
TGTGCCAGCGCGACAGATAATAATCAGCCCCAGCATTTT
CASATDNNQPQHF
>.|.|TRBV9|TRBJ1-4
TGTGCCAGCAGCGTTGGTACAGGGAGTTCTAATGAAAAACTGTTTTTT
CASSVGTGSSNEKLFF
>TRBD2|.|TRBV5-1|TRBJ2-3
TGCGCCAGCAGCTCCTCTAGCGGGGGGGCGAGGACAGATACGCAGTATTTT
CASSSSSGGARTDTQYF